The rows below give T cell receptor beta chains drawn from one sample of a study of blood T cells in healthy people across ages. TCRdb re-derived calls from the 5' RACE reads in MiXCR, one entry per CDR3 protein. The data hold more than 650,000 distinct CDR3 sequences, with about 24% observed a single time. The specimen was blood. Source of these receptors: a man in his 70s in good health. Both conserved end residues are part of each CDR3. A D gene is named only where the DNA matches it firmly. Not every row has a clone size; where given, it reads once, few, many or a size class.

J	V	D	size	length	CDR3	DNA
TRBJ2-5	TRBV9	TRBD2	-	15	CASSVGAGVQETQYF	TGTGCCAGCAGCGTAGGGGCGGGAGTCCAAGAGACCCAGTACTTC
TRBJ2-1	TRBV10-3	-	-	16	CAISFRTEAPYNEQFF	TGTGCCATCAGTTTTCGGACGGAGGCCCCCTACAATGAGCAGTTCTTC
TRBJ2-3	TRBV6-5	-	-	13	CAVGRGITDTQYF	TGTGCCGTAGGACGGGGGATCACAGATACGCAGTATTTT
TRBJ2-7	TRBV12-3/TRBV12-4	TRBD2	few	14	CASRTSGGNYEQYF	TGTGCCAGCAGGACTAGCGGGGGGAACTACGAGCAGTACTTC
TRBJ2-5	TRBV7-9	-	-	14	CASSLIAGTGTQYF	TGTGCCAGCAGCTTAATCGCAGGGACTGGGACCCAGTACTTC
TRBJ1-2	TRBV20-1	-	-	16	CSARDRAGFGNYGYTF	TGCAGTGCTAGAGATCGGGCGGGGTTCGGTAACTATGGCTACACCTTC
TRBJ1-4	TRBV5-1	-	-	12	CASSRIGEKLFF	TGCGCCAGCAGCCGCATAGGGGAAAAACTGTTTTTT
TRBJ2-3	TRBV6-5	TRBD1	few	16	CASRTERDRGSDTQYF	TGTGCCAGCAGGACCGAACGGGACAGGGGATCAGATACGCAGTATTTT
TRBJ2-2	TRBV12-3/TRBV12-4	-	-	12	CASIDPTGELFF	TGTGCCAGCATCGACCCCACCGGGGAGCTGTTTTTT
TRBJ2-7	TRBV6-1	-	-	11	CASSGWWEQYF	TGTGCCAGCAGTGGCTGGTGGGAGCAGTACTTC
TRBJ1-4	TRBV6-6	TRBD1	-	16	CASSFGTGSGGEKLFF	TGTGCCAGCAGTTTTGGGACAGGGAGTGGTGGTGAAAAACTGTTTTTT
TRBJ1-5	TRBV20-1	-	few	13	CSAHPGRTGPQHF	TGCAGTGCCCACCCGGGACGAACGGGGCCCCAGCATTTT
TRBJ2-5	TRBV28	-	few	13	CASSLLAGEAQYF	TGTGCCAGCAGTTTACTAGCAGGGGAGGCCCAGTACTTC
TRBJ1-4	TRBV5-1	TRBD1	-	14	CASSNLGQGEKLFF	TGCGCCAGCAGCAACCTAGGACAGGGTGAAAAACTGTTTTTT
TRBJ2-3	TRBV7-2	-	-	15	CASSPLRPQTDTQYF	TGTGCCAGCAGCCCCTTGCGGCCCCAGACGGATACGCAGTATTTT
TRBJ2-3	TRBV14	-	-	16	CASSQAPGVVTDTQYF	TGTGCCAGCAGCCAAGCCCCGGGAGTGGTCACAGATACGCAGTATTTT